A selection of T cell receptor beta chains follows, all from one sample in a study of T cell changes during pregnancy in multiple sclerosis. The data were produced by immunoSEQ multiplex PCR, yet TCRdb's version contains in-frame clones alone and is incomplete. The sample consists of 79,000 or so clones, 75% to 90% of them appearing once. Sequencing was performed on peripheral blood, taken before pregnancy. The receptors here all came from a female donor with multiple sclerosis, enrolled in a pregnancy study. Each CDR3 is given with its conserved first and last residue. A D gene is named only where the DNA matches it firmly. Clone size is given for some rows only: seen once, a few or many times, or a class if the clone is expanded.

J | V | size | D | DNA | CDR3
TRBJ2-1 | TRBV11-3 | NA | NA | TGTGCCAGCAGCTTTGGCCCACCGGCGGATGAGCAGTTCTTC | CASSFGPPADEQFF
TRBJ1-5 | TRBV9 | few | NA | TGTGCCAGCAGCGTAGAGGAGGGGAATCAGCCCCAGCATTTT | CASSVEEGNQPQHF
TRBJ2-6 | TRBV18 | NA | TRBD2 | TGTGCCAGCTCTCCGGGGACTAGGAGTGACTCTGGGGCCAACGTCCTGACTTTC | CASSPGTRSDSGANVLTF
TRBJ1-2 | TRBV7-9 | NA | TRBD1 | TGTGCCAGCAGCTATACAGGGGCTAACTATGGCTACACCTTC | CASSYTGANYGYTF
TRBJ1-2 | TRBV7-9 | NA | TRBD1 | TGTGCCAGCAGTAGGGGGACAGGCCTCTATGGCTACACCTTC | CASSRGTGLYGYTF
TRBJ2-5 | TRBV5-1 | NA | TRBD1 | TGCGCCAGCAGCTTGACAGGGGCTAAAGAGACCCAGTACTTC | CASSLTGAKETQYF
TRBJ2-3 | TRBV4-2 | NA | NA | TGTGCCAGCAGCCAAGCCTACAGTAGGAGCACAGATACGCAGTATTTT | CASSQAYSRSTDTQYF
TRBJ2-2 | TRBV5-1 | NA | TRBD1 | TGCGCCAGCAGGGGAGCGACAGGGAGCAACACCGGGGAGCTGTTTTTT | CASRGATGSNTGELFF
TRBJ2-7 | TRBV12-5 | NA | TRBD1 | TGTGCTAGTGGTTTTGGGGACAGGTCCTACGAGCAGTACTTC | CASGFGDRSYEQYF
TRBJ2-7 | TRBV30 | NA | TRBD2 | TGTGCCTGGAGTTGGTCCCCTAGCGGCGAGCAGTACTTC | CAWSWSPSGEQYF
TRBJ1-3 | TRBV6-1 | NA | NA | TGTGCCAGCAGTGAATATCAGGGGTGGGCCATATATTTT | CASSEYQGWAIYF
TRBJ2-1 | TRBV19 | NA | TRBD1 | TGTGCCAGTAGTATTTCGGACAGGGGTCATGAGCAGTTCTTC | CASSISDRGHEQFF
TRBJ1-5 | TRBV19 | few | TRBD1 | TGTGCCAGTAGTTTCGACCGGACAGGTGGATGGCAGCCCCAGCATTTT | CASSFDRTGGWQPQHF
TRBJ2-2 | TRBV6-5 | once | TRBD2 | TGTGCCAGCAGTTACGGCGGGAGAGTATCCGGGGAGCTGTTTTTT | CASSYGGRVSGELFF
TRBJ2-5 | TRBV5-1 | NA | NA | TGCGCCAGCAGCTTTGGCGGAGAAGAGACCCAGTACTTC | CASSFGGEETQYF
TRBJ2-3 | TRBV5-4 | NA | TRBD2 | TGTGCCAGCAGCTACCCCCCCGGAGCGGGAGTAACAGATACGCAGTATTTT | CASSYPPGAGVTDTQYF
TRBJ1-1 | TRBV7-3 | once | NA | TGTGCCAGCAGCCCCGCACAGGGTACTGAAGCTTTCTTT | CASSPAQGTEAFF